The T cell receptor (beta chain) described here comes from a study of Ad26.COV2.S vaccination and SARS-CoV-2 variants (dated by TCRdb to the early 2020s). At the level of the whole study: Sequencing of the TCRbeta repertoire served to evaluate the specificity and breadth of SARS-CoV-2-reactive T cell receptors following Ad26.COV2.S vaccination. A total of 32 samples were included in the TCR-sequenced set, comprising approximately 20 Ad26.COV2.S vaccine recipients, 5 placebo recipients and 8 SARS-CoV-2 convalescent individuals.

For this clone: Its antigen is still unknown. No base quality information exists; no much larger clone differs at one position.

Results and caveats for the whole study, not just this receptor: The authors noted that the TCR breadth and depth analyses may have underestimated total T cell responses. Comparable non-spike TCR breadth was observed between vaccine and placebo recipients, consistent with only spike being contained in the vaccine. Substantial breadth of spike-specific CD8+ and CD4+ T cell responses was reported after vaccination. Spike-specific TCR breadth was higher in Ad26.COV2.S recipients than in placebo recipients (P = 0.0014).

This specimen's time point label, interpreted: individuals recovered from natural SARS-CoV-2 infection. The immunoSEQ Assay was the method used to sequence TCRbeta CDR3 regions. After extraction, genomic DNA underwent amplification by bias-controlled multiplex PCR, followed by high-throughput sequencing. In the original analysis: To quantify the absolute abundance of every unique TCRbeta CDR3 region, sequences were collapsed and filtered. T cell fraction was estimated by normalizing TCRbeta template counts to usable DNA, which was measured by amplifying reference genes present in all nucleated cells. Repertoire TCRs were annotated as SARS-CoV-2-specific when V gene, CDR3 amino acid sequence and J gene were exactly matched to a known reactive TCR set. The reference SARS-CoV-2 TCR set was obtained from MIRA and was filtered for enrichment in COVID-19-positive ImmuneCODE repertoires, whereby public or cross-reactive TCRs were removed. Using the MIRA antigens, annotated TCRs were further analysed by specific ORF or by position within an ORF. Breadth was defined as the number of annotated unique rearrangements divided by the total number of unique productive rearrangements, and depth was defined as the summed frequency of the annotated unique rearrangements. Two-sided Wilcoxon rank-sum tests were applied when comparing TCR breadth between groups. TCRdb stores this immuneACCESS table with in-frame sequences only. Part of the clones is absent; in the studies checked, under half of the shortfall reflects unresolved V genes, and no reason is known for the rest. V and J calls and clone size come straight from that table; D and trimming were deduced from the DNA. A total of approximately 400,000 clones appear in this sample, roughly nine tenths of them only once. The leading ten clones occupy 3.5% to 4.5% of the sample.

The CDR3 goes from the cysteine to the phenylalanine over 16 residues. Just the 48-base CDR3 DNA is kept, in frame starting at base 1. CDR1 and CDR2 are drawn from the germline V gene: SNHLY, FYNNEI. The junction shows trimming of 4 bases on V and 5 bases on J, and the gene matches do not reach 12 bases of it. The receptor comes from a human donor who had recovered from COVID-19. This material consisted of peripheral blood, taken after recovery from COVID-19. The chain links TRBV2 with TRBJ2-5, with 8 bases in between that match TRBD2. The CDR3 here reads CASSVILAETRETQYF. The sequenced DNA is TGTGCCAGCAGTGTCATACTAGCGGAAACTCGGGAGACCCAGTACTTC.